The rows below give T cell receptor beta chains drawn from one sample of a study of blood T cell repertoires in COVID-19. Assay: immunoSEQ multiplex PCR; the TCRdb copy retains only in-frame clones and omits some. The repertoire holds 240,000 or so clones, with approximately 88% as singletons. The material sequenced was peripheral blood. Receptor source: a woman aged 30 to 39 with acute or convalescent COVID-19. The CDR3 runs from the conserved cysteine through the conserved F or W. D genes are given only for firm matches. The listing skips clone size in some rows; elsewhere it reads once, few, many or a size class.

d_call	cdr3_length	v_call	j_call	clone_size	cdr3_nt	cdr3_aa
TRBD1	16	TRBV12-5	TRBJ2-6	.	TGTGCTAGTGGTCAGGACAGGCTCTCTGGGGCCAACGTCCTGACTTTC	CASGQDRLSGANVLTF
.	14	TRBV9	TRBJ1-5	.	TGTGCCAGCAGCGTAGGAACAGGGATTCAGCCCCAGCATTTT	CASSVGTGIQPQHF
.	18	TRBV14	TRBJ1-4	.	TGTGCCAGCAGCCAAGGCTGGGGCTTGGTGGCAACTAATGAAAAACTGTTTTTT	CASSQGWGLVATNEKLFF
.	14	TRBV5-1	TRBJ2-1	.	TGCGCCAGCAGCTTTTCGGGGTCCTACAATGAGCAGTTCTTC	CASSFSGSYNEQFF
.	16	TRBV24-1	TRBJ2-1	.	TGTGCCACCAGCATGGCGGATTCAAGCTCCTACAATGAGCAGTTCTTC	CATSMADSSSYNEQFF
.	14	TRBV13	TRBJ1-6	.	TGTGCCAGCAGCTTAAGCGGTGACCTTTCACCCCTCCACTTT	CASSLSGDLSPLHF
TRBD2	14	TRBV5-1	TRBJ2-2	.	TGCGCCAGCAGAAGGCTAGCGGGAAGCGGGGAGCTGTTTTTT	CASRRLAGSGELFF
TRBD1	15	TRBV18	TRBJ1-3	.	TGTGCCAGCTCAGACGGGACAGGGAAAGGAAACACCATATATTTT	CASSDGTGKGNTIYF
.	11	TRBV7-3	TRBJ2-1	.	TGTGCCAGCAGCTTAATTATTGAGCAGTTCTTC	CASSLIIEQFF
TRBD2	17	TRBV7-2	TRBJ2-3	once	TGTGCCAGCAGCTTATTCGCTAGCGGGAGTTTTGGAGATACGCAGTATTTT	CASSLFASGSFGDTQYF
.	18	TRBV5-1	TRBJ2-3	.	TGCGCCAGCAGCTTGGGTGTGGGGCAGTACCCTAGCACAGATACGCAGTATTTT	CASSLGVGQYPSTDTQYF
TRBD1	14	TRBV2	TRBJ2-3	.	TGTGCCAGCACCCGGGACAGGGCCACAGATACGCAGTATTTT	CASTRDRATDTQYF
.	15	TRBV9	TRBJ2-2	.	TGTGCCAGCAGCGTGTGGCAGACGAACACCGGGGAGCTGTTTTTT	CASSVWQTNTGELFF
.	18	TRBV9	TRBJ2-1	.	TGTGCCAGCAGCGTAGCCCCCCCTGGGGAGCGGAAGTACAATGAGCAGTTCTTC	CASSVAPPGERKYNEQFF
TRBD1	12	TRBV19	TRBJ2-1	.	TGTGCCAGTGGACAGGGGGCTGGTGAGCAGTTCTTC	CASGQGAGEQFF
.	11	TRBV12-3/TRBV12-4	TRBJ2-1	.	TGTGCCAGCAGTTTAGATCAAGAGCAGTTCTTC	CASSLDQEQFF
.	12	TRBV7-8	TRBJ1-5	.	TGTGCCAGCAGCTTCATGGGGGGTAATCAGCATTTT	CASSFMGGNQHF
TRBD1	14	TRBV11-2	TRBJ1-2	.	TGTGCCAGCAGCACCCAGGGGGTTAACTATGGCTACACCTTC	CASSTQGVNYGYTF
.	13	TRBV5-6	TRBJ1-2	.	TGTGCCAGCAGCCCAAGGAGACCCTATGGCTACACCTTC	CASSPRRPYGYTF
TRBD2	15	TRBV19	TRBJ2-2	.	TGTGCCAGTAGTAGCGGGAGGGCGAACACCGGGGAGCTGTTTTTT	CASSSGRANTGELFF
.	13	TRBV20-1	TRBJ2-3	.	TGCAGTGCTAGTACAGCTAGCACAGATACGCAGTATTTT	CSASTASTDTQYF
.	14	TRBV3-1/TRBV3-2	TRBJ1-5	.	TGTGCCAGCACCGACTTTGGAAGCAATCAGCCCCAGCATTTT	CASTDFGSNQPQHF
TRBD2	17	TRBV5-1	TRBJ2-5	.	TGCGCCAGCAGGCCGGGACTAGCGGGAGGGATCCCAGAGACCCAGTACTTC	CASRPGLAGGIPETQYF
.	15	TRBV2	TRBJ1-6	.	TGTGCCAGCAGTGCCGTAGCAGAGTATAATTCACCCCTCCACTTT	CASSAVAEYNSPLHF
.	16	TRBV11-3	TRBJ2-3	.	TGTGCCAGCAGCCTCGGGTGGGGGCCACAGTCGGATACGCAGTATTTT	CASSLGWGPQSDTQYF
TRBD2	16	TRBV19	TRBJ2-3	once	TGTGCCAGTAGTATGATCGCGGGAGGGCTGGCAGATACGCAGTATTTT	CASSMIAGGLADTQYF
.	13	TRBV30	TRBJ1-1	.	TGTGCCTGGACCCATACGTTCGAGACTGAAGCTTTCTTT	CAWTHTFETEAFF
TRBD2	16	TRBV14	TRBJ2-2	.	TGTGCCAGCAGCTGGGGACTAGCGGGACCCACCGGGGAGCTGTTTTTT	CASSWGLAGPTGELFF
TRBD2	18	TRBV19	TRBJ2-5	.	TGTGCCAGTAGTATTGACCCCCCTGCCGGGAGGGCCCAAGAGACCCAGTACTTC	CASSIDPPAGRAQETQYF
.	16	TRBV29-1	TRBJ2-1	once	TGCAGCGTTGAAGCAAGTAGTTCTAGAGGTTTGAATGAGCAGTTCTTC	CSVEASSSRGLNEQFF
TRBD2	18	TRBV7-9	TRBJ2-5	.	TGTGCCAGCAACACTAAAGGGACTAGCGGGAACGCAAGAGAGACCCAGTACTTC	CASNTKGTSGNARETQYF
TRBD1	15	TRBV7-9	TRBJ1-3	few	TGTGCCAGCAGCTCGACAGGGAGCTCTGGAAACACCATATATTTT	CASSSTGSSGNTIYF
.	13	TRBV19	TRBJ2-1	.	TGTGCCAGTAGTATAGGGAGAGGGAATGAGCAGTTCTTC	CASSIGRGNEQFF
.	11	TRBV3-1/TRBV3-2	TRBJ2-3	.	TGTGCCAGCAGCCAAGGGGCCGGGGAGTATTTT	CASSQGAGEYF
TRBD2	16	TRBV5-1	TRBJ2-3	once	TGCGCCAGCAGCGTTGAACTAGCGGGAGCCACAGATACGCAGTATTTT	CASSVELAGATDTQYF
TRBD1	12	TRBV27	TRBJ2-7	.	TGTGCCAGCAGCACACAGGGGTACGAGCAGTACTTC	CASSTQGYEQYF
TRBD1	16	TRBV3-1/TRBV3-2	TRBJ2-5	.	TGTGCCAGCAGCCAGGGGGACAGAGGGAGAAAAGAGACCCAGTACTTC	CASSQGDRGRKETQYF
.	15	TRBV4-1	TRBJ1-1	.	TGCGCCAGCAGCCAGCGGGAGGGATTGAACACTGAAGCTTTCTTT	CASSQREGLNTEAFF
TRBD2	14	TRBV27	TRBJ2-7	.	TGTGCCAGCAGCAAGGGACTAGCGAACTACGAGCAGTACTTC	CASSKGLANYEQYF
TRBD1	16	TRBV9	TRBJ2-1	.	TGTGCCAGCAGCGCCCCCGGGACAGGGGGAAGGAATGAGCAGTTCTTC	CASSAPGTGGRNEQFF
TRBD1	14	TRBV19	TRBJ2-5	once	TGTGCCAGTAGTATTACAGGGGTCCCAGAGACCCAGTACTTC	CASSITGVPETQYF
TRBD1	12	TRBV30	TRBJ2-7	.	TGTGCCTTACAGGGGTCCTCCTACGAGCAGTACTTC	CALQGSSYEQYF
.	15	TRBV5-1	TRBJ2-7	.	TGCGCCAGCAGCTTGGCGGTTAGCGCAACCTACGAGCAGTACTTC	CASSLAVSATYEQYF
TRBD1	16	TRBV6-1	TRBJ1-5	.	TGTGCCAGCAGTGAAGCTAGGGACAGGGGATCACAGCCCCAGCATTTT	CASSEARDRGSQPQHF
.	12	TRBV5-8	TRBJ2-7	.	TGTGCCAGCAGCTTGTGGACAGACGAGCAGTACTTC	CASSLWTDEQYF
TRBD1	14	TRBV27	TRBJ2-7	.	TGTGCCAGCAGTTTCGCGCAGGGGGTGAGGGAGCAGTACTTC	CASSFAQGVREQYF
TRBD1	14	TRBV4-3	TRBJ1-2	.	TGCGCCAGCAGCCTTAGACAGGGGCTCTATGGCTACACCTTC	CASSLRQGLYGYTF
.	15	TRBV7-2	TRBJ2-1	.	TGTGCCAGCAGCTTAGTACAGGGAGCCTACAATGAGCAGTTCTTC	CASSLVQGAYNEQFF
TRBD1	15	TRBV5-8	TRBJ1-2	few	TGTGCCAGCAGTTTGAACAGGGGGGGTCTTTATGGCTACACCTTC	CASSLNRGGLYGYTF
TRBD1	15	TRBV9	TRBJ1-5	.	TGTGCCAGCAGCGTGGGGACAGGGTCGAATCAGCCCCAGCATTTT	CASSVGTGSNQPQHF
.	13	TRBV29-1	TRBJ1-2	.	TGCAGCGCTCGAGCTGGAGGACCCCATGGCTACACCTTC	CSARAGGPHGYTF
TRBD2	15	TRBV7-3	TRBJ2-1	.	TGTGCCAGCAGCCCCCTTAGCGGGAGGGCCAATGAGCAGTTCTTC	CASSPLSGRANEQFF
TRBD1	15	TRBV6-5	TRBJ2-5	.	TGTGCCAGCAGTCGGCCGGGACAGCAACAAGAGACCCAGTACTTC	CASSRPGQQQETQYF
.	12	TRBV12-3/TRBV12-4	TRBJ2-3	.	TGTGCCAGCAGTCCTTCTTCGGATACGCAGTATTTT	CASSPSSDTQYF
TRBD1	15	TRBV10-3	TRBJ2-5	once	TGTGCCATCAGTGAGAGGCGGACAGGGGATGAGACCCAGTACTTC	CAISERRTGDETQYF
.	17	TRBV21-1	TRBJ2-3	.	TGTGCCAGTCCTCTCGGGACTAGCGGGAGAAGCACAGATACGCAGTATTTT	CASPLGTSGRSTDTQYF
TRBD1	13	TRBV29-1	TRBJ2-7	once	TGCAGCGTTCGAGCACAGGGGTACCACGAGCAGTACTTC	CSVRAQGYHEQYF
TRBD2	17	TRBV3-1/TRBV3-2	TRBJ2-3	.	TGTGCCAGCAGCCAAGATCGGGCTAGCGGATCCACAGATACGCAGTATTTT	CASSQDRASGSTDTQYF
TRBD1	15	TRBV19	TRBJ2-7	.	TGTGCCAGTAGTATAGCCGGGACAGGGAACTACGAGCAGTACTTC	CASSIAGTGNYEQYF